This T cell receptor beta chain was obtained from a study of blood T cells in healthy people across ages. Through a sample-barcoded 5' primer and a J-beta primer mix, a second PCR was run for roughly 6 to 12 cycles. TCRdb reprocessed the 5' RACE reads via MiXCR and lists one record per CDR3 protein. The repertoire consists of approximately 830,000 distinct CDR3 sequences, with under 80% occurring once and the leading ten covering 28%. Comments on this clonotype: The antigen is not known.

Whole-study findings and limits: Naive and antigen-experienced cells were not separated, limiting conclusive comparison.

Input material: blood. The clonotype comes from a man aged 30 to 39 in good health.

CDR3 nucleotides: TGTGCCAGCAGCCGACAAGGGGACAGGGAGAGCTCTGGAAACACCATATATTTT. Amino acid sequence: CASSRQGDRESSGNTIYF. The J gene is TRBJ1-3, the V gene TRBV4-2, with TRBD1 matching over 9 bases. Per germline, CDR1 LGHNA and CDR2 YNFKEQ. Germline trimming cut 4 bases from V and 0 bases from J; bases unmatched to any gene: 10. The CDR3 consists of 18 residues.